These 23 T cell receptor beta chains share one sample of origin, sequenced in a study of blood T cell repertoires in COVID-19. Clones were sequenced by immunoSEQ multiplex PCR, and TCRdb holds only the in-frame ones, with some missing. The top ten hold roughly a tenth of the sample, which has about 120,000 clones, roughly 87% seen once. What was sequenced was peripheral blood. These receptors all come from an elderly man with acute or convalescent COVID-19.

The rearrangement links TRBV19 to TRBJ1-2, with 7 bases aligning to TRBD1. Germline values: CDR1 LNHDA, CDR2 SQIVND (reference sequence). The CDR3 runs to 13 residues. V shed 3 bases and J 8 bases; nucleotides not matched to a gene: 6. For the CDR3, the DNA is TGTGCCAGTAGTATCACAGGGGCGTGGGGCTACACCTTC. It yields the protein CASSITGAWGYTF.

V gene TRBV7-3 combines with J gene TRBJ2-4; 7 bases fit TRBD2. Germline V gene lookup returns CDR1 SGHTA and CDR2 FQGTGA. J gave up 5 bases and V 5 bases, and 6 bases lay outside the gene matches. The CDR3 spans 14 residues. DNA for the CDR3: TGTGCCAGCAGCACCACGGGAGGTGAAAACATTCAGTACTTC. Translating gives CASSTTGGENIQYF.

The rearrangement joins TRBV3-1 (or the pseudogene TRBV3-2) to TRBJ1-6; TRBD1 might be the D (5 bases). This CDR3 comprises 15 residues. Germline values: CDR1 LGHDT, CDR2 YNNKEL (reference sequence). V gave up 6 bases and J gave up 4 bases, with 13 bases separating them. In nucleotides, the CDR3 is TGTGCCAGCAGGCGACAGCAATTTTATAATTCACCCCTCCACTTT. Protein product: CASRRQQFYNSPLHF.

The CDR3 DNA is TGTGCCAGCAGTTACGCCAGCTCCTACGAGCAGTACTTC. Amino acids: CASSYASSYEQYF. V usage is TRBV6-5 and J usage is TRBJ2-7, with D unclear. V was pared by 2 bases and J by 0 bases, with 5 bases between. The CDR3 has 13 residues. Germline CDR1 MNHEY, CDR2 SVGAGI.

This rearrangement joins TRBV6-5 to TRBJ2-7, with 7 bases identical to TRBD2. CDR1 MNHEY and CDR2 SVGAGI come from the germline V gene. The ends lost 8 bases at V and 2 bases at J; junction bases unmatched: 9. The CDR3 has 14 amino acids. The CDR3, as DNA: TGTGCCAGCCAGCGGGACTCCCCCCCCTACGAGCAGTACTTC. Encoded protein: CASQRDSPPYEQYF.

J is TRBJ1-2 and V is TRBV7-9; possible D gene TRBD1, 5 bases. The CDR3 runs 12 residues. The V gene's germline CDR1 is SEHNR and CDR2 FQNEAQ (reference sequence). Trimming cost V 3 bases and J 6 bases, with 8 bases left between them. CDR3 amino acids: CASSFQGHGYTF. The CDR3, as DNA: TGTGCCAGCAGCTTTCAGGGCCATGGCTACACCTTC.

J is TRBJ1-2 and V is TRBV18; 7 bases fit TRBD1. Germline V CDR1 and CDR2: KGHSH, LQKENI. The CDR3 loop spans 14 amino acids. With V trimmed by 2 bases and J by 4 bases, 4 bases remained unmatched. CDR3 nucleotide sequence: TGTGCCAGCTCACCAGGGACAGACCTCTATGGCTACACCTTC. Protein sequence: CASSPGTDLYGYTF.

The chain links TRBV7-9 to TRBJ1-5; TRBD1 agrees at 12 bases. Germline V gene sequence: CDR1 SEHNR, CDR2 FQNEAQ (reference sequence). Trimming at V came to 3 bases and at J to 1 base, leaving 4 bases not matched to a gene. The CDR3 sequence is 17 residues long. DNA for the CDR3: TGTGCCAGCAGCTTTGGGACAGGGGGCGGAAGCAATCAGCCCCAGCATTTT. It codes for CASSFGTGGGSNQPQHF.

This sequence joins TRBV9 and TRBJ2-7, with 10 nucleotides matching TRBD1. The CDR3 is 15 amino acids. V dropped 3 bases and J dropped 8; count of bases not matched to a gene: 11. Germline-derived CDR1 and CDR2 are SGDLS and YYNGEE. Here the CDR3 reads CASSANSGTGVKQYF. The CDR3 DNA reads as TGTGCCAGCAGCGCGAACTCCGGGACAGGGGTTAAGCAGTACTTC.

The V and J genes are TRBV30 and TRBJ1-4; a possible D gene is TRBD1 (6 bases). The V gene's germline CDR1 is GTSNPN and CDR2 SVGIG (reference sequence). CDR3 length: 14 amino acids. V was shortened by 3 bases and J by 9 bases, with 17 bases between the two germline ends. In nucleotides, the CDR3 is TGTGCCTGGAGGAGAACAGGGCTGGACAAAAAACTGTTTTTT. It is translated as CAWRRTGLDKKLFF.

The CDR3 region is CARSLAREGAGTGELFF. CDR3 bases: TGTGCCAGAAGCTTAGCGCGGGAGGGGGCGGGCACCGGGGAGCTGTTTTTT. V and J are TRBV7-5 and TRBJ2-2; the table's TRBD2 call for D was not verified on the DNA. TRBV7-5 is a known pseudogene. The length of the CDR3 is 17 residues.

This clone appeared once. This chain joins TRBV7-2 and TRBJ2-1; the D gene is possibly TRBD2 (6 bases). Germline values: CDR1 SGHTA, CDR2 FQGNSA. V lost 3 bases and J 0 bases, leaving 21 bases between the germline ends. The CDR3 has 19 amino acids. CDR3 sequence: CASSLGGTFRPSSYNEQFF. Here the CDR3 DNA reads TGTGCCAGCAGCTTGGGCGGGACTTTTCGACCGAGCTCCTACAATGAGCAGTTCTTC.

The CDR3 sequence is CASSPDRQGYEQYF. The DNA of the CDR3 is TGTGCCAGCAGCCCCGACCGCCAGGGGTACGAGCAGTACTTC. This rearrangement joins TRBV7-2 to TRBJ2-7; the D gene is possibly TRBD1 (6 bases). Germline-derived CDR1 and CDR2 are SGHTA and FQGNSA. This CDR3 contains 14 residues. V was shortened by 5 bases and J by 4 bases, with 15 bases between the two germline ends.

This rearrangement joins TRBV28 to TRBJ1-5; D unresolved. V dropped 3 bases and J dropped 5 bases, with 17 bases sitting between them. In germline, CDR1 is MDHEN, CDR2 SYDVKM. This CDR3 spans 16 amino acids. The CDR3 nucleotides read TGTGCCAGCAGTTTGGCGGCAACCCCCCCTTATCAGCCCCAGCATTTT. Residues: CASSLAATPPYQPQHF.

The chain uses TRBV12-3 or TRBV12-4 and TRBJ2-7; 7 bases are shared with TRBD1. This CDR3 spans 13 amino acids. The ends lost 6 bases at V and 3 bases at J; junction bases unmatched: 5. The CDR3: CASRPGGSYEQYF. In nucleotides, the CDR3 is TGTGCCAGCAGACCAGGGGGTAGCTACGAGCAGTACTTC.

The chain recombines TRBV29-1 with TRBJ1-2; D gene unclear. The CDR3 has 12 residues. The ends were cut back, 1 base at V and 8 bases at J, with 11 bases in the middle. Germline loops: CDR1 SQVTM, CDR2 ANQGSEA. The CDR3 DNA reads TGCAGCGTTGAAGTTAGCCGGGTCGGCTACACCTTC. Translated: CSVEVSRVGYTF.

The CDR3 loop reads CSARVRDREEHGYTF. The CDR3 DNA is TGCAGTGCTCGTGTCCGGGACAGGGAAGAGCATGGCTACACCTTC. V is TRBV20-1 and J is TRBJ1-2; 9 nucleotides agree with TRBD1. The germline V gene encodes CDR1 DFQATT and CDR2 SNEGSKA (reference sequence). J lost 6 bases, V lost 5 bases, and 13 bases had no gene match. The CDR3 has 15 amino acids.

J is TRBJ2-1 and V is TRBV28; 7 bases map to TRBD2. This CDR3 spans 14 amino acids. Germline CDR1 MDHEN, CDR2 SYDVKM. The V gene end was trimmed by 8 bases and the J gene end by 7 bases; junction bases not matched to a gene: 11. CDR3 sequence: CASHLAGAGNEQFF. The CDR3 nucleotides read TGTGCCAGCCATCTGGCGGGAGCGGGAAATGAGCAGTTCTTC.

The gene calls are TRBV6-6 and TRBJ2-1; 8 bases are shared with TRBD2. The CDR3 contains 14 residues. Germline trimming cut 5 bases from V and 6 bases from J; bases unmatched to any gene: 6. CDR1 and CDR2 (germline): MNHNY, SVGAGI (reference sequence). The CDR3 sequence: CASSPSGGSNEQFF. In DNA, the CDR3 is TGTGCCAGCAGTCCCTCGGGAGGGAGCAATGAGCAGTTCTTC.

The rearrangement uses TRBV3-1 (or the pseudogene TRBV3-2) and TRBJ2-7; TRBD2 matches at 9 bases. The trim removed 0 bases at V and 0 bases at J, leaving 12 bases unmatched. CDR3 length: 19 amino acids. The V gene's germline CDR1 is LGHDT and CDR2 YNNKEL (reference sequence). The CDR3 reads CASSQDLASGDASSYEQYF. CDR3 bases: TGTGCCAGCAGCCAAGACTTGGCTAGCGGGGATGCCTCCTCCTACGAGCAGTACTTC.

This rearrangement joins TRBV10-3 to TRBJ1-1; D perhaps matches TRBD1 (6 bases). There are 15 residues in the CDR3. V was clipped by 2 bases and J by 2 bases, with 12 bases between them. The germline CDR1 and CDR2 sequences are ENHRY and SYGVKD. The CDR3 reads CAISETGQSNTEAFF. The CDR3 nucleotides are TGTGCCATCAGTGAGACAGGACAGTCTAACACTGAAGCTTTCTTT.

The J gene is TRBJ1-2, the V gene TRBV12-3 or TRBV12-4; D gene ambiguous. The CDR3 is 13 residues long. The V end lost 6 bases, the J end lost 2 bases, and 10 bases lay between the germline ends. The CDR3 region is CASRRSPNYGYTF. CDR3 nucleotides: TGTGCCAGCAGACGTAGCCCAAACTATGGCTACACCTTC.

CDR3 in amino acids: CASGWGLRYNEQFF. Here the CDR3 DNA reads TGTGCTAGTGGTTGGGGCCTACGCTACAATGAGCAGTTCTTC. The J gene is TRBJ2-1, the V gene TRBV12-5; TRBD1 might be the D (5 bases). CDR3 size: 14 residues. V lost 4 bases, J lost 3 bases, and 10 bases lay in between. Germline-derived CDR1 and CDR2 are LGHNT and FRNRAP.